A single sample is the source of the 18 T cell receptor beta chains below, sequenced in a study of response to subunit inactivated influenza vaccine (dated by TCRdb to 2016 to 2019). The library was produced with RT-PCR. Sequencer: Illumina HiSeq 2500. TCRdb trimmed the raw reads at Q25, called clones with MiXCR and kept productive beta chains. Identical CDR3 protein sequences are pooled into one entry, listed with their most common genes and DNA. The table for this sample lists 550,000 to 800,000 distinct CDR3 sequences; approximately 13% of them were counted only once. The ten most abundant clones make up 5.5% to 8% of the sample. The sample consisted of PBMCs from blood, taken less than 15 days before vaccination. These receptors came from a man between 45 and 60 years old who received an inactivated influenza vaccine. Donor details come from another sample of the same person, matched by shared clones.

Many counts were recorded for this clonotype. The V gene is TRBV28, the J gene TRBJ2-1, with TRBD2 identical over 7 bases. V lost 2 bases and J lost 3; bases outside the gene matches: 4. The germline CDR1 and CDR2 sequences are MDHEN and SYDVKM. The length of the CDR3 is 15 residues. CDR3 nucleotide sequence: TGTGCCAGCAGTTTAGGCAGGGACTACTACAATGAGCAGTTCTTC. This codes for CASSLGRDYYNEQFF.

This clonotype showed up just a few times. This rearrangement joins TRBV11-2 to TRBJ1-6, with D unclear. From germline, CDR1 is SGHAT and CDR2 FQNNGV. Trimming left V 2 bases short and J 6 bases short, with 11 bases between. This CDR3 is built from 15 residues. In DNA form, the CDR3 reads TGTGCCAGCAGCTTATCCGGCAGCGTTAATTCACCCCTCCACTTT. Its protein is CASSLSGSVNSPLHF.

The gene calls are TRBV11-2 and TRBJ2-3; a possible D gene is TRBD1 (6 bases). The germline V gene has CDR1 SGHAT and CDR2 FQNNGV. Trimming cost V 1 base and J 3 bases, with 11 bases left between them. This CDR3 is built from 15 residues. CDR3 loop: CASSLVRGPTDTQYF. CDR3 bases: TGTGCCAGCAGCTTAGTCAGGGGCCCGACAGATACGCAGTATTTT.

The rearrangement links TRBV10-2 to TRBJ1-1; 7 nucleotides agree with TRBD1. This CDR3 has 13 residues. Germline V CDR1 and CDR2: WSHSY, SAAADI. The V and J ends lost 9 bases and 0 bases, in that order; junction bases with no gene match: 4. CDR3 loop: CASGQVMNTEAFF. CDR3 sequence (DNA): TGCGCCAGTGGACAGGTTATGAACACTGAAGCTTTCTTT.

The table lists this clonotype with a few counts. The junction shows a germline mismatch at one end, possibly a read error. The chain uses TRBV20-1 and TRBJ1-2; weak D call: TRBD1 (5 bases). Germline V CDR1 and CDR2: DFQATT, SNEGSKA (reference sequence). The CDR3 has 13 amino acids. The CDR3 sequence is CSARDPLGQGLPF. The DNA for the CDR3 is TGCAGTGCTAGAGATCCTCTGGGGCAGGGATTACCCTTC.

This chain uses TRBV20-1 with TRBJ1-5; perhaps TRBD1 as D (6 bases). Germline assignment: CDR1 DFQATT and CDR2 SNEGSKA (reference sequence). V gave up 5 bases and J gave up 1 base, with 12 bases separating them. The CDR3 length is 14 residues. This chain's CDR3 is CSALQGLSNQPQHF. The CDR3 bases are TGCAGTGCTCTACAGGGTTTGAGCAATCAGCCCCAGCATTTT.

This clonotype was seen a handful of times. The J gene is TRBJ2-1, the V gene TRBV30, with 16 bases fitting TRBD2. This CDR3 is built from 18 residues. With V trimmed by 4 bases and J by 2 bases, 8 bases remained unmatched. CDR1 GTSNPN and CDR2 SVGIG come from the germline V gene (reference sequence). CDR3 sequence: CAWISGTSGRGTYNEQFF. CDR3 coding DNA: TGTGCCTGGATCTCCGGGACTAGCGGGAGGGGGACCTACAATGAGCAGTTCTTC.

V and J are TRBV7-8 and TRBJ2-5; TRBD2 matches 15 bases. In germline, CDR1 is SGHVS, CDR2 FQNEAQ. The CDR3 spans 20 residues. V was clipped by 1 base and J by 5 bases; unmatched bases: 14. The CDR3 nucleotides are TGTGCCAGCAGCTTAGTTTCGAGGACTAGCGGGGGGGCTCTGGATGAGACCCAGTACTTC. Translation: CASSLVSRTSGGALDETQYF.

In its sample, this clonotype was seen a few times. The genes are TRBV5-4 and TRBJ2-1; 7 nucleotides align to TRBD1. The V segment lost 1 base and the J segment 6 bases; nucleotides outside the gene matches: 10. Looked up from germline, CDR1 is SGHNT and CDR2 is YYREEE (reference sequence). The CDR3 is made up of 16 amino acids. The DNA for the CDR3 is TGTGCCAGCAGCTTGATGACAGGGTCAAATCTCAATGAGCAGTTCTTC. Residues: CASSLMTGSNLNEQFF.

The CDR3 protein is CSARDQRENSPLHF. The CDR3 DNA reads TGCAGTGCTAGAGATCAAAGGGAGAATTCACCCCTCCACTTT. The chain combines TRBV20-1 with TRBJ1-6; D gene unclear. The germline CDR1 and CDR2 sequences are DFQATT and SNEGSKA (reference sequence). Deletions cut 0 bases from V and 7 bases from J, with 10 bases between. This CDR3 has 14 amino acids.

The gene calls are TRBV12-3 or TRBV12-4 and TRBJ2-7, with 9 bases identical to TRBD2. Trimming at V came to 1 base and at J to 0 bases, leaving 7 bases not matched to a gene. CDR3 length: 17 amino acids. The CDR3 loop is CASSLGLAGWDSYEQYF. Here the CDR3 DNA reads TGTGCCAGCAGTTTAGGGCTAGCGGGATGGGACTCCTACGAGCAGTACTTC.

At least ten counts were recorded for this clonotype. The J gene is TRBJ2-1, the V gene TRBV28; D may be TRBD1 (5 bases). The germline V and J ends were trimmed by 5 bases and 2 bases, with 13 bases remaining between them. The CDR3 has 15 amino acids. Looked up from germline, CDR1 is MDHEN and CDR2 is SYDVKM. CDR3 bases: TGTGCCAGCAGTCGTAAGGGGCTTACCTACAATGAGCAGTTCTTC. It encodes CASSRKGLTYNEQFF.

In nucleotides, the CDR3 is TGCAGCGTGGCGGGACAGACTCTCTACGAGCAGTACTTC. Residues: CSVAGQTLYEQYF. The V call is TRBV29-1, the J call TRBJ2-7; D is possibly TRBD1 (7 bases). V lost 6 bases to trimming and J lost 3 bases, with 15 bases between them. This CDR3 is 13 amino acids long. The germline V gene has CDR1 SQVTM and CDR2 ANQGSEA.

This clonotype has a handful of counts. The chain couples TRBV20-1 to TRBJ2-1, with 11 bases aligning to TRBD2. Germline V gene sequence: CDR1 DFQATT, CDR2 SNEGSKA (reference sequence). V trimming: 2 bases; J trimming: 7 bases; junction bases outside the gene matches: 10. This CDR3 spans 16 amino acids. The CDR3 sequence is CSARTYTSGSGNEQFF. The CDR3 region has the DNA TGCAGTGCTAGAACCTACACTAGCGGGAGTGGGAATGAGCAGTTCTTC.

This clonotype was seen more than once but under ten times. The CDR3 sequence: CSAPAPSGALSGEQYF. The DNA for the CDR3 is TGCAGTGCCCCGGCCCCCAGCGGGGCCCTATCGGGGGAGCAGTACTTC. V gene TRBV20-1 combines with J gene TRBJ2-7, with 7 bases identical to TRBD2. Unmatched junction bases numbered 21, after V lost 6 bases and J lost 7 bases. The CDR3 contains 16 residues. Germline loops: CDR1 DFQATT, CDR2 SNEGSKA (reference sequence).

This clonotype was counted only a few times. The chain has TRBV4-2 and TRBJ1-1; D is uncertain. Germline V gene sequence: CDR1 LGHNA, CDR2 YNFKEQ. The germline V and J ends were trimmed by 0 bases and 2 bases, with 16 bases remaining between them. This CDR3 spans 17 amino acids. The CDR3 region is CASSQDSRRQTNTEAFF. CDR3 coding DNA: TGTGCCAGCAGCCAAGATAGTAGACGGCAGACCAACACTGAAGCTTTCTTT.

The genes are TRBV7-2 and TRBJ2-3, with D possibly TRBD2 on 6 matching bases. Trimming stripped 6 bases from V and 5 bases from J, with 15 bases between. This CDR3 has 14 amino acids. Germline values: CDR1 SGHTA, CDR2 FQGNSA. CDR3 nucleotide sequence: TGTGCCAGCAGTCTGAGGCGGGGATTAGATACGCAGTATTTT. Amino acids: CASSLRRGLDTQYF.

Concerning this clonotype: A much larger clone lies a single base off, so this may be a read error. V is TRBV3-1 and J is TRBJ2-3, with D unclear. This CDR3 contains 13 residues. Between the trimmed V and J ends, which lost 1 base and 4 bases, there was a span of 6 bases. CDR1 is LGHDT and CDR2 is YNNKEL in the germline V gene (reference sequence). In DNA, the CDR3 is TGTGCCAGCAGCCAAGGAAGGGCAGATACGCAGTATTTT. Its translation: CASSQGRADTQYF.